This T cell receptor (beta chain) was captured by sequencing in a study of T cell clones after liver transplantation. Study as a whole: TCRbeta sequencing after a pre-transplant mixed lymphocyte reaction identified graft-donor-reactive clones, later tracked in post-transplant blood. Three of eight recipients were HCV-positive; others had non-autoimmune, non-viral indications. Study-wide findings and caveats: Post-transplant time points were not standardized, so conclusions are preliminary.

With V trimmed by 1 base and J by 6 bases, 6 bases remained unmatched. The germline CDR1 and CDR2 sequences are SGHAT and FQNNGV. The CDR3 is 15 amino acids. As regards this clone: No antigen is known for it.

Libraries were prepared by immunoSEQ multiplex PCR; TCRdb keeps only in-frame clonotypes and omits some of them. This sample yields roughly 17,000 clones, of which 70% to 90% are seen a single time; around 40% belongs to the top ten. Sequenced here: CD8+ T cells from blood, sampled about 50 months after liver transplant. The receptor was isolated from a human patient who received a liver transplant. Some of the T cells may derive from the graft donor. The chain has TRBV11-2 and TRBJ2-7; the match to TRBD1 covers 10 bases. CDR3: CASSLGDRGLFEQYF. The CDR3 region has the DNA TGTGCCAGCAGCTTAGGCGACAGGGGGCTGTTCGAGCAGTACTTC. Looking up the rest from reference TRBV11-2 and TRBJ2-7 gives the full variable domain: EAGVAQSPRYKIIEKRQSVAFWCNPISGHATLYWYQQILGQGPKLLIQFQNNGVVDDSQLPKDRFSAERLKGVDSTLKIQPAKLEDSAVYLCASSLGDRGLFEQYFGPGTRLTVT.